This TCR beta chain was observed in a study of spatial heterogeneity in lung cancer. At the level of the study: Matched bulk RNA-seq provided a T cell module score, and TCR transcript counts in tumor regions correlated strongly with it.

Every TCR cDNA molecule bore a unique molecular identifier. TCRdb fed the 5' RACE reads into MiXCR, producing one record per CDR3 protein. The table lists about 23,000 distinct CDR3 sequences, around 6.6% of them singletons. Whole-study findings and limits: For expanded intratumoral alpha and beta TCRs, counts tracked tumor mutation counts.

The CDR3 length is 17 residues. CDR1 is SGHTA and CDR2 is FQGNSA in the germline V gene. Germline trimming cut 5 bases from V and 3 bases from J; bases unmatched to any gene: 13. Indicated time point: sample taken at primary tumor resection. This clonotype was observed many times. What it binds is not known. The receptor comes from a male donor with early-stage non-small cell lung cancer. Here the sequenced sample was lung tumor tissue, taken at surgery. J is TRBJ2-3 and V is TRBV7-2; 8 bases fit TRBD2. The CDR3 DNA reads TGTGCCAGCAGCAGCTTCCAAAGCGGGAGAGCTACAGATACGCAGTATTTT. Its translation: CASSSFQSGRATDTQYF.